The clone carrying this TCR beta chain was counted between two and nine times. The length of the CDR3 is 14 residues. V was clipped by 3 bases and J by 0 bases, with 10 bases between them. The germline V gene encodes CDR1 DFQATT and CDR2 SNEGSKA (reference sequence). This entry comes from a study of blood T cells in healthy people across ages. The second PCR ran roughly 6 to 11 cycles with a sample-barcoded 5' primer and J-beta primers. In TCRdb, the 5' RACE reads were re-called with MiXCR into one record per CDR3 protein. The sample holds around 400,000 distinct CDR3 sequences, about 52% seen once. The chain recombines TRBV20-1 with TRBJ2-3; D not resolved. Material: blood. This clonotype originated in a man between 60 and 75 years old in good health. The CDR3 loop reads CSASVSESTDTQYF. The CDR3 region has the DNA TGCAGTGCTAGTGTGTCCGAAAGCACAGATACGCAGTATTTT.